The clone carrying this T cell receptor beta chain was seen at least ten times. Its target is not known. V lost 5 bases, J lost 9 bases, and 17 bases stayed unmatched. The CDR3 consists of 19 residues. Germline CDR1 and CDR2: MDHEN and SYDVKM. TCRdb re-called the 5' RACE reads with MiXCR, one entry per CDR3 protein. The sample yields about 240,000 distinct CDR3 sequences, about 11% seen once. The entry originates in a study of identical twins. Study-wide findings and caveats: With beta out-of-frame sequences, excess sharing by twins was weaker.

The V gene is TRBV28, the J gene TRBJ2-2, with 14 bases aligning to TRBD2. The clonotype was recovered from a man between 50 and 59 years old in good health. Sequenced input: memory T cells sorted from blood. Here the CDR3 DNA reads TGTGCCAGCAGTACCAGCTTTATTGGGACTAGCGGGAGTTTTCGGGAGCTGTTTTTT. Translation: CASSTSFIGTSGSFRELFF.